The 15 T cell receptor beta chains reported below all come from one sample, sequenced in a study of T cells in Graves' hyperthyroidism and ophthalmopathy. RNA transcripts served as the template for amplifying TCR beta CDR3 regions. The HTBI set primed first-round TCR CDR3 RT-PCR. TCRdb re-called the multiplex PCR reads through MiXCR, storing one row per CDR3 protein. In the table there are 600,000 to 900,000 distinct CDR3 sequences, about 16% of which are singletons. Sequenced sample: blood. The source of these receptors is a man aged 18-30 years with Graves' hyperthyroidism.

This clonotype turned up a few times. The V and J genes are TRBV24-1 and TRBJ1-5, with no clear D. Per germline, CDR1 KGHDR and CDR2 SFDVKD. V lost 7 bases and J lost 2, with 11 bases in between. CDR3 length: 14 amino acids. The CDR3 coding sequence is TGTGCCACCAGCGCCAGCCCCGGCAATCAGCCCCAGCATTTT. Amino acids: CATSASPGNQPQHF.

This clonotype was counted at least ten times. V gene TRBV6-1 combines with J gene TRBJ2-5; tentative D call: TRBD1 (6 bases). This CDR3 region has 17 residues. Per the germline V gene, CDR1 is MNHNS and CDR2 is SASEGT. Trimming shortened V by 8 bases and J by 4 bases, and 26 bases separated the two germline ends. Here the CDR3 DNA reads TGTGCCAGCCTCGCAGGGGTTGTGTCGGGGCCGGGAGAGACCCAGTACTTC. Protein: CASLAGVVSGPGETQYF.

The chain uses TRBV7-2 and TRBJ2-5; D is undetermined. Trimming pared 5 bases from V and 1 base from J, leaving 20 bases between. Germline V CDR1 and CDR2: SGHTA, FQGNSA. This CDR3 is built from 17 residues. The chain's CDR3 is CASSQPPLAELQETQYF. The CDR3 DNA sequence: TGTGCCAGCAGCCAACCCCCGCTCGCGGAACTCCAAGAGACCCAGTACTTC. The full variable domain, rest sourced from reference TRBV7-2 and TRBJ2-5, is GAGVSQSPSNKVTEKGKDVELRCDPISGHTALYWYRQSLGQGLEFLIYFQGNSAPDKSGLPSDRFSAERTGGSVSTLTIQRTQQEDSAVYLCASSQPPLAELQETQYFGPGTRLLVL.

The CDR3 coding sequence is TGTGCCATCACGGGCGAACTCAATCAGCCCCAGCATTTT. This translates into CAITGELNQPQHF. The V and J genes are TRBV10-3 and TRBJ1-5; D not certain. Trimming removed 7 bases from V and 3 bases from J, with 10 bases in between. This CDR3 comprises 13 residues. Germline V gives CDR1 ENHRY, CDR2 SYGVKD.

This clonotype showed up many times. The rearrangement joins TRBV20-1 to TRBJ2-7; D is unclear. Germline-derived CDR1 and CDR2 are DFQATT and SNEGSKA (reference sequence). Trimming shortened V by 6 bases and J by 5 bases, and 17 bases separated the two germline ends. The CDR3 contains 13 residues. The CDR3 loop reads CSASRLSGDEQYF. The CDR3 DNA follows: TGCAGTGCGTCCCGACTCTCTGGGGACGAGCAGTACTTC.

This clonotype has a single count. The V and J genes are TRBV2 and TRBJ2-3; 12 bases are a match to TRBD2. The germline CDR1 and CDR2 sequences are SNHLY and FYNNEI. Trimming cost V 3 bases and J 2 bases; bases outside gene matches: 6. The CDR3 spans 17 residues. The CDR3 region has the DNA TGTGCCAGCAGTGAGGGTCTAGCGGGAGGGATCACAGATACGCAGTATTTT. Translation: CASSEGLAGGITDTQYF. Filled out from reference TRBV2 and TRBJ2-3, the complete variable domain reads EPEVTQTPSHQVTQMGQEVILRCVPISNHLYFYWYRQILGQKVEFLVSFYNNEISEKSEIFDDQFSVERPDGSNFTLKIRSTKLEDSAMYFCASSEGLAGGITDTQYFGPGTRLTVL.

As to this clonotype: A read error may produce the germline difference seen at one junction end. V gene TRBV13 combines with J gene TRBJ2-3; D call uncertain. Germline V gene data show CDR1 as PRHDT and CDR2 as FYEKMQ (reference sequence). CDR3 size: 14 residues. In DNA form, the CDR3 reads TGTGCCAGCAGCGCCCGGTTGGCGTCAGATGCGCAGTATTTT. Protein sequence: CASSARLASDAQYF.

This clonotype appeared a few times. At one end, the junction sequence differs from germline, possibly due to a read error. The chain links TRBV18 to TRBJ2-3; D uncertain. The V gene's germline CDR1 is KGHSH and CDR2 LQKENI. The CDR3 spans 14 residues. CDR3 nucleotide sequence: TGTGCCAACTCACCACCGGAGAGCACAGATACGCAGTATTTT. This gives the protein CANSPPESTDTQYF.

The chain recombines TRBV5-6 with TRBJ2-1, with 8 nucleotides matching TRBD1. V dropped 3 bases and J dropped 5; count of bases not matched to a gene: 7. The germline V gene encodes CDR1 SGHDT and CDR2 YYEEEE. The CDR3 loop spans 15 amino acids. CDR3 in amino acids: CASSSRTGPHNEQFF. As DNA, the CDR3 is TGTGCCAGCAGCTCCCGGACAGGGCCCCACAATGAGCAGTTCTTC.

CDR3 region: CSAKRHGNYEQYF. The CDR3 DNA follows: TGCAGTGCTAAGAGACACGGTAACTACGAGCAGTACTTC. The rearrangement uses TRBV20-1 and TRBJ2-7; no reliable D call. The CDR3 extends over 13 amino acids. V lost 4 bases and J lost 3, with 13 bases in between. Germline CDR1 DFQATT, CDR2 SNEGSKA (reference sequence).

This clonotype was seen only a few times. V and J are TRBV19 and TRBJ2-3, with D possibly being TRBD1 (6 bases). The CDR3 runs to 15 residues. V was trimmed by 3 bases and J by 4 bases, leaving 14 bases between them. The germline V gene encodes CDR1 LNHDA and CDR2 SQIVND (reference sequence). CDR3 sequence reads: CASSIMGAPADTQYF. The CDR3 region has the DNA TGTGCCAGTAGTATTATGGGGGCGCCAGCAGATACGCAGTATTTT.

In this sample, this clonotype turned up a few times. The chain uses TRBV18 and TRBJ2-1; D ambiguous. Trimming stripped 3 bases from V and 4 bases from J, with 13 bases between. The germline V gene has CDR1 KGHSH and CDR2 LQKENI. The CDR3 totals 15 residues. CDR3 protein: CASSPRNPGYNEQFF. Here the CDR3 DNA reads TGTGCCAGCTCACCTAGAAATCCTGGATACAATGAGCAGTTCTTC.

Many counts were recorded for this clonotype. CDR3 bases: TGTGCCAGCAGCCACTCAGAGGGGACCCAGTACTTC. It is translated as CASSHSEGTQYF. The chain recombines TRBV11-3 with TRBJ2-5; weak D call: TRBD2 (5 bases). The germline V gene encodes CDR1 SGHNT and CDR2 YENEEA. V lost 5 bases and J lost 7, with 11 bases in between. The CDR3 totals 12 residues.

The rearrangement links TRBV5-4 to TRBJ2-2, with D perhaps TRBD1 or TRBD2 (6 bases each). CDR1 is SGHNT and CDR2 is YYREEE in the germline V gene (reference sequence). Trimming took off 3 bases at V and 3 bases at J, with 12 bases between the two ends. The CDR3 is 15 amino acids. CDR3 DNA: TGTGCCAGCAGCTCCCCGAGGGGGGACACCGGGGAGCTGTTTTTT. Amino acid sequence: CASSSPRGDTGELFF.

The chain combines TRBV5-6 with TRBJ2-7; D call uncertain. Trimming took 0 bases from V and 5 from J, leaving 12 bases between them. The germline gives CDR1 SGHDT, CDR2 YYEEEE. The CDR3 is 14 residues long. The CDR3 nucleotides read TGTGCCAGCAGCTTGGAAACCCTGCGAGACGAGCAGTACTTC. This sequence encodes CASSLETLRDEQYF.